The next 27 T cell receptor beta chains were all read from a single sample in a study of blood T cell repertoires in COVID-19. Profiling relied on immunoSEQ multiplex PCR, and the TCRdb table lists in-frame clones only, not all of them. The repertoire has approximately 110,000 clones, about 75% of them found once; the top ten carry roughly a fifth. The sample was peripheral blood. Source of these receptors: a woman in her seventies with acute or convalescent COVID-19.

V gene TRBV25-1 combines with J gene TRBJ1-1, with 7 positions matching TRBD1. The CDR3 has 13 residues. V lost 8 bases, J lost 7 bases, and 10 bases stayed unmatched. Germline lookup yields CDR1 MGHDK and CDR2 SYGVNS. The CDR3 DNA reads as TGTGCCAGCGGCTATCCAGGGGGGAGTGAAGCTTTCTTT. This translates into CASGYPGGSEAFF.

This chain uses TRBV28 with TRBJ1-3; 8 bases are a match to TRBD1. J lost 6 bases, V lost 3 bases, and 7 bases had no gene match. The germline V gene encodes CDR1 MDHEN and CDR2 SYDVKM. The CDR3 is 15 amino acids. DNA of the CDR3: TGTGCCAGCAGTTTGCGGACAGGGCTCTTAAACACCATATATTTT. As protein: CASSLRTGLLNTIYF. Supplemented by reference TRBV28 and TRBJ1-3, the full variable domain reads DVKVTQSSRYLVKRTGEKVFLECVQDMDHENMFWYRQDPGLGLRLIYFSYDVKMKEKGDIPEGYSVSREKKERFSLILESASTNQTSMYLCASSLRTGLLNTIYFGEGSWLTVV.

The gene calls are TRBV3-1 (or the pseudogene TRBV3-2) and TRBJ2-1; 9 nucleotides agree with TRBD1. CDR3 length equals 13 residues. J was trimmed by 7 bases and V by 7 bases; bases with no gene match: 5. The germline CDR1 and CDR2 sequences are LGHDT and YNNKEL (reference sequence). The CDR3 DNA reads TGTGCCAGCACCTACAGGGGGCAGAATGAGCAGTTCTTC. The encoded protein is CASTYRGQNEQFF.

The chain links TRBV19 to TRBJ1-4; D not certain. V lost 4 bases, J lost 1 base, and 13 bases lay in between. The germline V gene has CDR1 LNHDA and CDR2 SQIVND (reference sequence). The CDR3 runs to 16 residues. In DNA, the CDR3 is TGTGCCAGTAGTAGCCTCCAAGGAGGAACTAATGAAAAACTGTTTTTT. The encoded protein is CASSSLQGGTNEKLFF.

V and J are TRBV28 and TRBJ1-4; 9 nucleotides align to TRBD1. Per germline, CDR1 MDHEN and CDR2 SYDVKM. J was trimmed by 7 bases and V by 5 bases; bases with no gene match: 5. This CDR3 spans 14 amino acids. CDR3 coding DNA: TGTGCCAGCAGTCAAACAGGGGGCGGTGAAAAACTGTTTTTT. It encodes CASSQTGGGEKLFF.

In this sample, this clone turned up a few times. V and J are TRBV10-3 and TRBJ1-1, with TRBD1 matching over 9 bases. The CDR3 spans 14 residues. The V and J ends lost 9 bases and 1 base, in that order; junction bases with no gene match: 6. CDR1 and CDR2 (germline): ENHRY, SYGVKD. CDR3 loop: CAIGGTGRNTEAFF. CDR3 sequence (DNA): TGTGCCATTGGGGGGACAGGGCGGAACACTGAAGCTTTCTTT.

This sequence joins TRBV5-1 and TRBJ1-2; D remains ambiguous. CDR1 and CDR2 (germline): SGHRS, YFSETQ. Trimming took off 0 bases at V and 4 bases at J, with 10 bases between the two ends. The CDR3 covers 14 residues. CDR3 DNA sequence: TGCGCCAGCAGCTTGGACCCCTACGGCTATGGCTACACCTTC. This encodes CASSLDPYGYGYTF. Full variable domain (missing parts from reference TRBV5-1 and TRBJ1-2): KAGVTQTPRYLIKTRGQQVTLSCSPISGHRSVSWYQQTPGQGLQFLFEYFSETQRNKGNFPGRFSGRQFSNSRSEMNVSTLELGDSALYLCASSLDPYGYGYTFGSGTRLTVV.

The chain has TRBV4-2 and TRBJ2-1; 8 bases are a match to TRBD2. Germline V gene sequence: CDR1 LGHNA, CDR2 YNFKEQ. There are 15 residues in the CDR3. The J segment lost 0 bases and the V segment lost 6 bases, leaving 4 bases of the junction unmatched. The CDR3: CASRESGSSYNEQFF. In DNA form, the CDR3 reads TGTGCCAGCAGGGAGAGCGGGAGCTCCTACAATGAGCAGTTCTTC.

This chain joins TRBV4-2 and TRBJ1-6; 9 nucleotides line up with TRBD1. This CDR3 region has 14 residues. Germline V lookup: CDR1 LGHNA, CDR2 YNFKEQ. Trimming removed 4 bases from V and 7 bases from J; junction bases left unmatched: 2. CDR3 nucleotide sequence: TGTGCCAGCAGCCCGGGGACAGGGAATTCACCCCTCCACTTT. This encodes CASSPGTGNSPLHF.

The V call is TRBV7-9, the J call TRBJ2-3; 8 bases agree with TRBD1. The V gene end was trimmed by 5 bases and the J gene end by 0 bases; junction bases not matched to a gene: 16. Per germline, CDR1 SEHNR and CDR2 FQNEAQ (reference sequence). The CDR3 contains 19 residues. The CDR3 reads CASSGRISGGSFSTDTQYF. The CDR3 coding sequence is TGTGCCAGCAGCGGACGTATTTCAGGGGGCTCCTTTAGCACAGATACGCAGTATTTT. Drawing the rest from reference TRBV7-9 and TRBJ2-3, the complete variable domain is DTGVSQNPRHKITKRGQNVTFRCDPISEHNRLYWYRQTLGQGPEFLTYFQNEAQLEKSRLLSDRFSAERPKGSFSTLEIQRTEQGDSAMYLCASSGRISGGSFSTDTQYFGPGTRLTVL.

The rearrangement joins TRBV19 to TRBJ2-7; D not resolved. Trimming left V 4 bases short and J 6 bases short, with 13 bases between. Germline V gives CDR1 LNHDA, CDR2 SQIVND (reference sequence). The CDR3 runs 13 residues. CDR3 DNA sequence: TGTGCCAGTAGTAATCGCCTCTCTATCGAGCAGTACTTC. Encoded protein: CASSNRLSIEQYF. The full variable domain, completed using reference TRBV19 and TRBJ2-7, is DGGITQSPKYLFRKEGQNVTLSCEQNLNHDAMYWYRQDPGQGLRLIYYSQIVNDFQKGDIAEGYSVSREKKESFPLTVTSAQKNPTAFYLCASSNRLSIEQYFGPGTRLTVT.

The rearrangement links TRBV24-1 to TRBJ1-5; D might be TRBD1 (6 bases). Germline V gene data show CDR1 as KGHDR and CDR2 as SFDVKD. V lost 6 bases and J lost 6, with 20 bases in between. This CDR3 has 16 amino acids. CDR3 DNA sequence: TGTGCCACCAGTCGAGGGGGGGGACCCGAGGGTCAGCCCCAGCATTTT. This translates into CATSRGGGPEGQPQHF.

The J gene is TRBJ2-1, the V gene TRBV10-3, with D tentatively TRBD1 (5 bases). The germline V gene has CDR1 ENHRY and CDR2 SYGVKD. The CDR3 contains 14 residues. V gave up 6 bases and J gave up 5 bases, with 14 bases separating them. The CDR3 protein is CAISQGRADNEQFF. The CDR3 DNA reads TGTGCCATCAGCCAGGGCAGGGCCGACAATGAGCAGTTCTTC.

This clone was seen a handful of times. The CDR3 sequence is CASSEVWGRGTGELFF. The CDR3 bases are TGTGCCAGCAGTGAAGTTTGGGGGCGAGGCACCGGGGAGCTGTTTTTT. The chain joins TRBV6-1 to TRBJ2-2; tentative D call: TRBD1 (6 bases). The germline V gene encodes CDR1 MNHNS and CDR2 SASEGT. With 1 base removed from V and 4 bases from J, the gap between germline ends came to 13 bases. CDR3 length: 16 residues.

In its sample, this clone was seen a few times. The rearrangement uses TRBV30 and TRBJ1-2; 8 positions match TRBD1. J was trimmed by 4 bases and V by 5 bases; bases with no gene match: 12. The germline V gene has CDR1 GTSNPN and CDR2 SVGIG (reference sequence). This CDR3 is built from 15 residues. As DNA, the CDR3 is TGTGCCTGGGGCTTGGGTTTCGGGACAGGCTATGGCTACACCTTC. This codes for CAWGLGFGTGYGYTF.

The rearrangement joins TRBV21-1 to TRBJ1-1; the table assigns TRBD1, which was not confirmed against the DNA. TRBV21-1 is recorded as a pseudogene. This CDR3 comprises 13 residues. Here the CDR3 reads CASWDRAACEAFF. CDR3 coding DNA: TGTGCCAGCTGGGACAGGGCGGCGTGTGAAGCTTTCTTT.

In nucleotides, the CDR3 is TGTGCCAGCAGTTATGGGGGCTTAGTAAATGAGCAGTTCTTC. Its translation: CASSYGGLVNEQFF. This sequence joins TRBV6-6 and TRBJ2-1; tentatively, D is TRBD1 (6 bases). The CDR3 spans 14 residues. The V gene's germline CDR1 is MNHNY and CDR2 SVGAGI (reference sequence). V shed 3 bases and J shed 7 bases, with 13 bases lying between them.

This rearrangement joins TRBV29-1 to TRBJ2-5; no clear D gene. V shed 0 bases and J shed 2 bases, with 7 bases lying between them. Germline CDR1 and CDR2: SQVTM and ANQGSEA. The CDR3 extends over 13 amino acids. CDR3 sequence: CSVEEWQQETQYF. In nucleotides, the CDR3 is TGCAGCGTTGAAGAGTGGCAACAAGAGACCCAGTACTTC.

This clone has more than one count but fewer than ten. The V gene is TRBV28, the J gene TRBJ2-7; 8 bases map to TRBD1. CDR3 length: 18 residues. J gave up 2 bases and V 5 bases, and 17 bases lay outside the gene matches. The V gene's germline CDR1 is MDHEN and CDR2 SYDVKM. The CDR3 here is CASSQLGGQGVETYEQYF. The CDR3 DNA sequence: TGTGCCAGCAGTCAACTTGGAGGACAGGGTGTGGAAACCTACGAGCAGTACTTC.

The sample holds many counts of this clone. The CDR3 DNA is TGTGCCAGTAGTGGGGGGAGCTCCTATAATTCACCCCTCCACTTT. Its protein product is CASSGGSSYNSPLHF. The J gene is TRBJ1-6, the V gene TRBV19; TRBD1 is a possible D gene (5 bases). V was pared by 5 bases and J by 0 bases, with 8 bases between. The CDR3 runs to 15 residues. The germline V gene encodes CDR1 LNHDA and CDR2 SQIVND (reference sequence).

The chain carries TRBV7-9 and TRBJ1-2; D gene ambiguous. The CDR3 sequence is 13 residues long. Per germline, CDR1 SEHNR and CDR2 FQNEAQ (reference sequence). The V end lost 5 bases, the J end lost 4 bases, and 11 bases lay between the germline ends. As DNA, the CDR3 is TGTGCCAGCAGCGTGGAGGATCCCTATGGCTACACCTTC. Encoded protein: CASSVEDPYGYTF.

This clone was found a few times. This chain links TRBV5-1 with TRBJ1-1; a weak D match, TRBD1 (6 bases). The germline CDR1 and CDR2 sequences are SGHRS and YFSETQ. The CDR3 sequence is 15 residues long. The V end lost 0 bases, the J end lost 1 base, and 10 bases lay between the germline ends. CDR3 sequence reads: CASSLDQGWNTEAFF. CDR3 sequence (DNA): TGCGCCAGCAGCTTGGATCAGGGGTGGAACACTGAAGCTTTCTTT.

The CDR3 here is CASSDGDSGRAYGYTF. CDR3 DNA sequence: TGTGCCAGCAGTGATGGGGACAGCGGGAGGGCCTATGGCTACACCTTC. The chain employs TRBV2 and TRBJ1-2; 7 bases line up with TRBD1. Germline V lookup: CDR1 SNHLY, CDR2 FYNNEI. Trimming took 3 bases from V and 4 from J; bases not matched to a gene: 11. This CDR3 spans 16 amino acids.

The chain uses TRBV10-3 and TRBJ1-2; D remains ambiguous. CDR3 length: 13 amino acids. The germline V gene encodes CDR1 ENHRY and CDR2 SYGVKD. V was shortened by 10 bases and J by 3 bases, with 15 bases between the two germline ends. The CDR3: CATSQEVYYGYTF. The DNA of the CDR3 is TGTGCCACCAGCCAGGAGGTTTACTATGGCTACACCTTC.

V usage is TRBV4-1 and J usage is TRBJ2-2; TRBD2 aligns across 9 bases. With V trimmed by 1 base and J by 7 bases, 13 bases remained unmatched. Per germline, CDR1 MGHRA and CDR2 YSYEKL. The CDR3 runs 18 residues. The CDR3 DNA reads TGCGCCAGCAGCCAAGTTGTTGGTGCGGGGGGGCTTGGCGGGGAGCTGTTTTTT. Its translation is CASSQVVGAGGLGGELFF.

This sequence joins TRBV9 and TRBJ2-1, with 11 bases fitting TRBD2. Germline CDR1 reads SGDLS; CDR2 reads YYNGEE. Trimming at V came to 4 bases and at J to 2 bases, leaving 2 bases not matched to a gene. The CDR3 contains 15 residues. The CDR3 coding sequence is TGTGCCAGCAGCACTAGCGGGGGCCCCTACAATGAGCAGTTCTTC. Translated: CASSTSGGPYNEQFF. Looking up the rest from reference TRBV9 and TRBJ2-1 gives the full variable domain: DSGVTQTPKHLITATGQRVTLRCSPRSGDLSVYWYQQSLDQGLQFLIQYYNGEERAKGNILERFSAQQFPDLHSELNLSSLELGDSALYFCASSTSGGPYNEQFFGPGTRLTVL.

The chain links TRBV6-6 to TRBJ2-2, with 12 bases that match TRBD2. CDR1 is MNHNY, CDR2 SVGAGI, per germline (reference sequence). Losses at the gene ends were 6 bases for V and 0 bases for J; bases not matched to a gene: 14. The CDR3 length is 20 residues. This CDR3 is CASSPRGLAGGIANTGELFF. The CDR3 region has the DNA TGTGCCAGCAGCCCCAGGGGGCTAGCGGGGGGGATCGCGAACACCGGGGAGCTGTTTTTT.